Below are 20 T cell receptor beta chains sequenced from a single sample in a study of shared clonotypes between healthy human individuals. The data were produced by immunoSEQ multiplex PCR, yet TCRdb's version contains in-frame clones alone and is incomplete. There are fewer than 1.4 million clones in the sample; approximately 78% occur only once, and more than 0.55% lies in the top ten. What was sequenced was memory CD4+ T cells from PBMCs. Subset denoted: CD45RA-negative fraction. Every receptor here comes from a man younger than 30 in good health. Some clones in this sample may be carry-over from other donors' samples.

This clone showed up just a few times. The gene calls are TRBV19 and TRBJ2-2, with D tentatively TRBD1 or TRBD2 (5 bases each). The CDR3 is 17 residues long. Germline V lookup: CDR1 LNHDA, CDR2 SQIVND (reference sequence). Trimming cost V 6 bases and J 2 bases, with 19 bases left between them. CDR3 amino acids: CASSQSSGTRNTGELFF. Written as DNA, the CDR3 is TGTGCCAGTAGCCAGTCCTCCGGGACCCGAAACACCGGGGAGCTGTTTTTT. Drawing the rest from reference TRBV19 and TRBJ2-2, the complete variable domain is DGGITQSPKYLFRKEGQNVTLSCEQNLNHDAMYWYRQDPGQGLRLIYYSQIVNDFQKGDIAEGYSVSREKKESFPLTVTSAQKNPTAFYLCASSQSSGTRNTGELFFGEGSRLTVL.

This clone showed up just a few times. The chain has TRBV7-3 and TRBJ2-5; 11 nucleotides match TRBD2. Germline V gene sequence: CDR1 SGHTA, CDR2 FQGTGA. V shed 3 bases, J shed 2 bases, and the junction held 2 bases outside the gene matches. The CDR3 runs to 15 residues. The CDR3 loop is CASSLGLAEQETQYF. The CDR3 DNA reads as TGTGCCAGCAGCTTGGGACTAGCGGAGCAAGAGACCCAGTACTTC.

The genes are TRBV7-8 and TRBJ2-6, with TRBD2 identical over 10 bases. V was clipped by 1 base and J by 3 bases; unmatched bases: 0. This CDR3 comprises 16 residues. CDR1 is SGHVS, CDR2 FQNEAQ, per germline. CDR3 nucleotides: TGTGCCAGCAGCTTAGGACTAGCGGGTGGGGCCAACGTCCTGACTTTC. It translates to CASSLGLAGGANVLTF.

In regard to this clone: This CDR3 is also generated by other DNA sequences in the sample. DNA for the CDR3: TGTGCCAGCAGTCCGCAAGAGACCCAGTACTTC. Amino acid sequence: CASSPQETQYF. V usage is TRBV28 and J usage is TRBJ2-5; D is undetermined. The ends were cut back, 5 bases at V and 2 bases at J, with 3 bases in the middle. The V gene's germline CDR1 is MDHEN and CDR2 SYDVKM. This CDR3 contains 11 residues.

The chain combines TRBV5-4 with TRBJ2-5; TRBD2 is a possible D gene (7 bases). V gave up 1 base and J gave up 3 bases, with 19 bases separating them. Germline-derived CDR1 and CDR2 are SGHNT and YYREEE (reference sequence). CDR3 length: 17 residues. The CDR3 nucleotides are TGTGCCAGCAGCTTGCCAACCGGCGGGGGCAGGGAAGAGACCCAGTACTTC. It yields the protein CASSLPTGGGREETQYF. Together with reference TRBV5-4 and TRBJ2-5, the CDR3 gives the full variable domain: ETGVTQSPTHLIKTRGQQVTLRCSSQSGHNTVSWYQQALGQGPQFIFQYYREEENGRGNFPPRFSGLQFPNYSSELNVNALELDDSALYLCASSLPTGGGREETQYFGPGTRLLVL.

The chain carries TRBV7-9 and TRBJ1-1; 7 bases line up with TRBD1. From germline, CDR1 is SEHNR and CDR2 FQNEAQ (reference sequence). The V and J ends lost 0 bases and 1 base, in that order; junction bases with no gene match: 2. The CDR3 spans 15 residues. CDR3 coding DNA: TGTGCCAGCAGCTTAGCGGCAGGGGGGAACACTGAAGCTTTCTTT. Amino acid sequence: CASSLAAGGNTEAFF.

The sample holds a few counts of this clone. The chain combines TRBV4-2 with TRBJ2-3; D not resolved. The CDR3 runs to 16 residues. Germline values: CDR1 LGHNA, CDR2 YNFKEQ. Trimming removed 1 base at V and 0 bases at J, with 11 bases between. CDR3 nucleotides: TGTGCCAGCAGCCAAGGTAAAGTAGGAAGCACAGATACGCAGTATTTT. Translating gives CASSQGKVGSTDTQYF.

This clone was detected a few times. Since a much larger clone is just one base distant, this may be a read error. V and J are TRBV11-1 and TRBJ2-5; D is ambiguous. The V gene's germline CDR1 is SGHAT and CDR2 FQDESV (reference sequence). The CDR3 is made up of 13 amino acids. V was shortened by 2 bases and J by 0 bases, with 4 bases between the two germline ends. CDR3 region: CASSLNYQETQYF. The CDR3 nucleotides read TGTGCCAGCAGCTTAAACTACCAAGAGACCCAGTACTTC.

The sample holds many counts of this clone. The chain has TRBV5-4 and TRBJ2-2; 9 nucleotides align to TRBD1. This CDR3 has 16 residues. Losses at the gene ends were 4 bases for V and 0 bases for J; bases not matched to a gene: 4. From germline, CDR1 is SGHNT and CDR2 YYREEE (reference sequence). Here the CDR3 DNA reads TGTGCCAGCAGCAAGGGACAGGGTACGAACACCGGGGAGCTGTTTTTT. Translated: CASSKGQGTNTGELFF.

The chain combines TRBV28 with TRBJ2-1; 9 nucleotides agree with TRBD2. J lost 8 bases, V lost 6 bases, and 8 bases had no gene match. The CDR3 extends over 14 amino acids. Germline-derived CDR1 and CDR2 are MDHEN and SYDVKM. CDR3 region: CASREGTSLHEQFF. The CDR3 DNA reads as TGTGCCAGCAGAGAAGGGACTAGCCTTCATGAGCAGTTCTTC.

The chain recombines TRBV15 with TRBJ1-2; D ambiguous. The CDR3 has 16 amino acids. V was shortened by 4 bases and J by 4 bases, with 19 bases between the two germline ends. Per the germline V gene, CDR1 is LNHNV and CDR2 is YYDKDF (reference sequence). CDR3 nucleotide sequence: TGTGCCACCAGCAACCTGGGTCAGCTAGCACTCTATGGCTACACCTTC. Translation gives CATSNLGQLALYGYTF.

This clone appeared many times. Other DNA sequences in this sample translate to the same CDR3. This rearrangement joins TRBV2 to TRBJ1-1; maybe TRBD1 (6 bases). CDR1 SNHLY and CDR2 FYNNEI come from the germline V gene. This CDR3 is 13 amino acids long. Trimming pared 6 bases from V and 1 base from J, leaving 9 bases between. The CDR3 region has the DNA TGTGCCAGCAGCCCACAGGGGAACACTGAAGCTTTCTTT. Protein sequence: CASSPQGNTEAFF. Complete variable domain (other parts from reference TRBV2 and TRBJ1-1): EPEVTQTPSHQVTQMGQEVILRCVPISNHLYFYWYRQILGQKVEFLVSFYNNEISEKSEIFDDQFSVERPDGSNFTLKIRSTKLEDSAMYFCASSPQGNTEAFFGQGTRLTVV.

The V gene is TRBV28, the J gene TRBJ2-2, with D perhaps matching TRBD2 (5 bases). V was shortened by 2 bases and J by 5 bases, with 9 bases between the two germline ends. The CDR3 extends over 14 amino acids. Germline V gene data show CDR1 as MDHEN and CDR2 as SYDVKM. In DNA form, the CDR3 reads TGTGCCAGCAGTTTAAGGAGGCAGACCGGGGAGCTGTTTTTT. Protein product: CASSLRRQTGELFF.

This clone was counted a single time. The V call is TRBV7-6, the J call TRBJ1-4, with 8 positions matching TRBD1. Per germline, CDR1 SGHVS and CDR2 FNYEAQ. The CDR3 is 15 residues long. The trim removed 5 bases at V and 4 bases at J, leaving 6 bases unmatched. CDR3 nucleotide sequence: TGTGCCAGCAGCGGCACAGGGGGATATAATGAAAAACTGTTTTTT. This codes for CASSGTGGYNEKLFF.

This clone has just one count. The likely explanation is a read error, given a far larger clone one base away. Additional DNA sequences in this sample encode the identical CDR3. The chain combines TRBV30 with TRBJ2-5; no reliable D call. This CDR3 comprises 14 residues. Germline V gene sequence: CDR1 GTSNPN, CDR2 SVGIG (reference sequence). Trimming cost V 0 bases and J 7 bases, with 15 bases left between them. The CDR3 reads CAWSVIGNLGTQYF. CDR3 in DNA: TGTGCCTGGAGTGTAATCGGCAACCTCGGGACCCAGTACTTC.

The genes are TRBV4-3 and TRBJ2-2; D call uncertain. The CDR3 is 17 residues long. V lost 0 bases and J 7 bases, leaving 18 bases between the germline ends. Germline CDR1 and CDR2: LGHNA and YSLEER. The CDR3 bases are TGCGCCAGCAGCCAAGATCCTACAACTGGGCAAGTCGGGGAGCTGTTTTTT. Translating it yields CASSQDPTTGQVGELFF.

CDR3 bases: TGTGCCAGCAGCGCATTAAACAGGGCCACTGAAGCTTTCTTT. Encoded protein: CASSALNRATEAFF. The chain employs TRBV2 and TRBJ1-1; TRBD1 might be the D (6 bases). The CDR3 runs to 14 residues. Germline V gives CDR1 SNHLY, CDR2 FYNNEI. V gave up 6 bases and J gave up 4 bases, with 15 bases separating them.

The chain couples TRBV28 to TRBJ2-3; 13 bases are a match to TRBD2. The CDR3 covers 16 residues. Germline V CDR1 and CDR2: MDHEN, SYDVKM. CDR3 sequence (DNA): TGTGATCGAGTATGGACTAGCGGGAGTAGCACAGATACGCAGTATTTT. Translation: CDRVWTSGSSTDTQYF.

The CDR3, as DNA: TGTGCCAGCAGCGCCCAGGGTAACGTCCTGACTTTC. It yields the protein CASSAQGNVLTF. J is TRBJ2-6 and V is TRBV7-9; possible D gene TRBD1, 5 bases. CDR1 SEHNR and CDR2 FQNEAQ come from the germline V gene (reference sequence). V gave up 5 bases and J gave up 10 bases, with 9 bases separating them. The CDR3 totals 12 residues.

V gene TRBV5-1 combines with J gene TRBJ1-3, with no clear D. V dropped 1 base and J dropped 0 bases, with 8 bases sitting between them. The CDR3 is 15 amino acids. The germline V gene has CDR1 SGHRS and CDR2 YFSETQ. The DNA for the CDR3 is TGCGCCAGCAGCTTGTCGGTGGACTCTGGAAACACCATATATTTT. Translating gives CASSLSVDSGNTIYF.